This T cell receptor (beta chain) was captured in a study of shared clonotypes between healthy human individuals. Germline V lookup: CDR1 SGHRS, CDR2 YFSETQ. V was clipped by 6 bases and J by 5 bases, with 14 bases between them. The CDR3 runs 13 residues. The authors split each subset's genomic DNA evenly across several immunoSEQ plates. Data came from immunoSEQ multiplex PCR; TCRdb stores just in-frame clones and leaves some out. The sample consists of nearly 500,000 clones, 70% to 80% of them appearing once. The sequence was collected from a woman aged 35 to 49 in good health. Some clones in this sample may be carry-over from other donors' samples. The sequencing input was PBMCs. The V and J genes are TRBV5-1 and TRBJ2-5; TRBD2 might be the D (8 bases). The CDR3 spells CASTREGAETQYF. The CDR3 DNA follows: TGCGCCAGCACCCGGGAGGGGGCGGAGACCCAGTACTTC.